The 7 T cell receptor beta chains listed next were all sequenced from one sample in a study of Tregs in tolerant kidney transplant recipients. Sequencing used immunoSEQ multiplex PCR; TCRdb keeps in-frame clones, though not all of them. The top ten clones hold about 4% of a sample with tens of thousands of clones, 70% to 90% of them seen once. Mixed chimerism was transient after nonmyeloablative marrow transplants from related graft donors. The sample in question was CD4+ T cells from blood (PBMCs), obtained 6 months after the transplant. The receptors were gathered from a human patient who received a combined kidney and bone marrow transplant. Some T cells could come from the graft donor.

CDR3 sequence reads: CASSLSRRGTDTQYF. CDR3 DNA: TGTGCCAGCAGCTTATCGCGGAGGGGCACAGATACGCAGTATTTT. The chain employs TRBV7-3 and TRBJ2-3; D might be TRBD2 (6 bases). Germline V CDR1 and CDR2: SGHTA, FQGTGA. V lost 2 bases to trimming and J lost 1 base, with 10 bases between them. The CDR3 runs to 15 residues.

This chain connects TRBV6-4 to TRBJ2-2; the match to TRBD1 covers 8 bases. The CDR3 spans 15 residues. V shed 6 bases and J 4 bases; nucleotides not matched to a gene: 7. CDR1 is MRHNA and CDR2 is SNTAGT in the germline V gene. The CDR3 spells CASRPGGESTGELFF. In DNA form, the CDR3 reads TGTGCCAGCAGACCAGGGGGCGAGTCCACCGGGGAGCTGTTTTTT.

The rearrangement links TRBV4-3 to TRBJ2-3; 7 bases agree with TRBD2. CDR1 is LGHNA, CDR2 YSLEER, per germline. The CDR3 extends over 17 amino acids. The V and J ends lost 0 bases and 5 bases, in that order; junction bases with no gene match: 11. As DNA, the CDR3 is TGCGCCAGCAGCCAAGAATTTTCCGGGGGGTTTGGAGATACGCAGTATTTT. Encoded protein: CASSQEFSGGFGDTQYF.

This chain links TRBV23-1 with TRBJ2-1, with 9 bases matching TRBD1. TRBV23-1 falls under the ORF class, with uncertain function. The CDR3 runs 18 residues. J was trimmed by 7 bases and V by 0 bases; bases with no gene match: 13. CDR3 in amino acids: CASSQSRRVWDRENEQFF. The CDR3 DNA reads as TGCGCCAGCAGTCAATCAAGGAGGGTTTGGGACAGGGAGAATGAGCAGTTCTTC.

The chain is built from TRBV5-4 and TRBJ1-2; D ambiguous. The CDR3 sequence is 14 residues long. Trimming left V 4 bases short and J 2 bases short, with 12 bases between. The germline CDR1 and CDR2 sequences are SGHNT and YYREEE (reference sequence). Written as DNA, the CDR3 is TGTGCCAGCAGCCGAAAACTTATCAACTATGGCTACACCTTC. It is translated as CASSRKLINYGYTF.

V is TRBV11-3 and J is TRBJ2-5, with 9 bases that match TRBD1. CDR3 length: 12 amino acids. Per the germline V gene, CDR1 is SGHNT and CDR2 is YENEEA. The J segment lost 5 bases and the V segment lost 10 bases, leaving 5 bases of the junction unmatched. CDR3: CATTGTGETQYF. DNA for the CDR3: TGTGCCACTACCGGGACAGGGGAGACCCAGTACTTC.

A few counts support this clone. This specimen includes other DNA sequences encoding the same CDR3. This rearrangement joins TRBV6-1 to TRBJ1-2, with D hard to call. CDR3 length equals 12 residues. V gave up 4 bases and J gave up 0 bases, with 3 bases separating them. Germline V gene data show CDR1 as MNHNS and CDR2 as SASEGT. CDR3 in DNA: TGTGCCAGCAGTGTCACTAACTATGGCTACACCTTC. The encoded protein is CASSVTNYGYTF.